This TCR beta chain derives from a study of tumor-infiltrating lymphocytes in primary liver carcinoma. Study as a whole: The five patients, who were men and women, ranged in age from 30 to 69 years.

Using a constant-region primer together with ProtoScript II reverse transcriptase, TCR beta cDNA was made from 500 ng of total RNA. Generation of the TCR beta libraries relied on three nested multiplex PCR rounds using slightly modified ARM-PCR. A single record per CDR3 protein comes from TCRdb applying MiXCR to the multiplex PCR reads. The profile shows 20,000 to 25,000 distinct CDR3 sequences, 77% of them singletons. The source material, roughly 18-30 mg of unsorted bulk tissue, was used to co-extract RNA and DNA. Five separate regions were sampled from each tumor. Notes on this clonotype: An end of the junction does not agree with germline; a read error may underlie this.

The receptor was isolated from a woman younger than 45 with primary liver carcinoma and hepatitis B virus infection. The specimen sequenced was liver tumor tissue from sampling region 5. The subset was: tumor region T5, tumor centre.

As DNA, the CDR3 is TGTGCCAGCAGCTTGGAGGGAAGAACGATGACCGGGGAGCTATTTTTT. The encoded protein is CASSLEGRTMTGELFF. V and J are TRBV5-4 and TRBJ2-2; tentatively, D is TRBD2 (5 bases). The CDR3 has 16 residues. Germline V gene sequence: CDR1 SGHNT, CDR2 YYREEE (reference sequence). Full variable domain (missing parts from reference TRBV5-4 and TRBJ2-2): ETGVTQSPTHLIKTRGQQVTLRCSSQSGHNTVSWYQQALGQGPQFIFQYYREEENGRGNFPPRFSGLQFPNYSSELNVNALELDDSALYLCASSLEGRTMTGELFFGEGSRLTVL.